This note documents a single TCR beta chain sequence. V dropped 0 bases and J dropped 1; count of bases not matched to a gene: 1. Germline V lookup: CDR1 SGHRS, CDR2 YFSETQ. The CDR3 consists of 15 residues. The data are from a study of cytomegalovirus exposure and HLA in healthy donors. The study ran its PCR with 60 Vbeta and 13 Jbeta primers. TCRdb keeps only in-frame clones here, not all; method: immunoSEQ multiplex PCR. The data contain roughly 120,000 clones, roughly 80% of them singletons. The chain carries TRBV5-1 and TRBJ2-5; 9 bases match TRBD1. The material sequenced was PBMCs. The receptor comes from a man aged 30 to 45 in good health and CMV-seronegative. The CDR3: CASSLETGGQETQYF. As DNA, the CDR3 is TGCGCCAGCAGCTTGGAGACAGGGGGCCAAGAGACCCAGTACTTC.